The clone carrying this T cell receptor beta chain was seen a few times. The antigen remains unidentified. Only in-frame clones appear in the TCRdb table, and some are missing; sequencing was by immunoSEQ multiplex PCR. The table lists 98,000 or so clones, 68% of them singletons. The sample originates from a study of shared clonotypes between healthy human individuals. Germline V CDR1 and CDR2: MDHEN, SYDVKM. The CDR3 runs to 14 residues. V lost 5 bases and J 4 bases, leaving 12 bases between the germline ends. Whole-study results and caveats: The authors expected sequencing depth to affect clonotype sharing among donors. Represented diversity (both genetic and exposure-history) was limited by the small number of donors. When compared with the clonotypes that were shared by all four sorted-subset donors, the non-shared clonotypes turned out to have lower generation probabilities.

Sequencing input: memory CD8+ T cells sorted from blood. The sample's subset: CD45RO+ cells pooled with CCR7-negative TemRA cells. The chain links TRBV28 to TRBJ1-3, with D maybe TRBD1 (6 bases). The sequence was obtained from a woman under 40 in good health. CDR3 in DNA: TGTGCCAGCAGTAAACAGGGATACGGAAACACCATATATTTT. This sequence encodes CASSKQGYGNTIYF.